This T cell receptor (beta chain) was captured in a study of blood T cell repertoires in COVID-19. Study at large: COVID-19 samples from acute and convalescent phases originated in the United States, Italy and Spain.

Trimming at V came to 4 bases and at J to 6 bases, leaving 10 bases not matched to a gene. Germline CDR1 and CDR2: MGHRA and YSYEKL. CDR3 length: 17 amino acids. Clones were sequenced by immunoSEQ multiplex PCR, and TCRdb holds only the in-frame ones, with some missing. The sample lists 200,000 to 250,000 clones, 83% occurring once. The clonotype was recovered from a human donor in a cohort sampled during active COVID-19. V and J are TRBV4-1 and TRBJ2-2, with 11 bases matching TRBD2. The specimen sequenced was peripheral blood. The CDR3 sequence is CASSPPLKTSGAGELFF. The CDR3 bases are TGCGCCAGCAGCCCACCACTAAAGACTAGCGGGGCCGGGGAGCTGTTTTTT.